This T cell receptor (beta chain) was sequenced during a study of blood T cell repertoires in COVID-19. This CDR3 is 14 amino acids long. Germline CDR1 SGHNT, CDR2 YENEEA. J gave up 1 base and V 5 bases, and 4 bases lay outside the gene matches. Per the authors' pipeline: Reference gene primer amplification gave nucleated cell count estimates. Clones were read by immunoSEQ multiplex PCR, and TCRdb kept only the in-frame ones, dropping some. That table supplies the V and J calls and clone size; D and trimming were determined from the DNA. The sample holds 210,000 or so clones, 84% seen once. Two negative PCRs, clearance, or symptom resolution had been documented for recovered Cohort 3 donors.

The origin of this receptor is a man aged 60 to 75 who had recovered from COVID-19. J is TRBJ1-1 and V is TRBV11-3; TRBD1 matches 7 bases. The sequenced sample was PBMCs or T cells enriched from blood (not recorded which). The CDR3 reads CASSPRGKNTEAFF. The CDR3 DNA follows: TGTGCCAGCAGCCCCAGGGGGAAGAACACTGAAGCTTTCTTT.